This T cell receptor (beta chain) was documented in a study of blood T cell repertoires in COVID-19 (dated by TCRdb to the early 2020s). For the wider study: Collaborator samples came from the United States, Italy and Spain and covered acute and convalescent phases of COVID-19. Sample metadata almost always included a de-identified subject ID, COVID-19 status, age in years and sex. The prospective study material was composed of cDNA or gDNA derived from T cells, B-cell-depleted T cells, or PBMCs. A freely available public database, intended as a resource for researchers studying the immune response to SARS-CoV-2, is where the repertoires were released. The dataset comprised deeply sampled blood TCRbeta repertoires from subjects exposed to, actively infected with, or recovered from COVID-19. Where available, HLA class I and class II types were taken from metadata supplied by the sample provider and were not determined by assay-based typing. Samples came from the ongoing ImmuneRACE study (first 160 participants) plus 1,254 subjects from 6 global collaborators.

As concerns this clone: Its cognate antigen has yet to be identified. Nothing much larger sits one base from this clone, and base qualities are not available.

What the authors observed across the whole study: Clinical and demographic metadata were provided uncurated, with the amount varying by source and participant.

From the germline V gene (reference sequence), CDR1 is LNHDA and CDR2 is SQIVND. The CDR3 spans 17 residues, from the cysteine through the phenylalanine. Only the CDR3 DNA is retained, 51 bases long and in frame from the first base. V trim: 1 base; J trim: 7 bases; unmatched bases: 13. The collaborating institutions used their own protocols to collect whole blood in K2EDTA tubes. For TCRbeta analysis, collaborators shipped samples in one of three forms: frozen whole blood, isolated PBMCs, or DNA extracted from either of those sample types. The immunoSEQ Assay, a bias-controlled multiplex PCR, was used to amplify TCRbeta CDR3 regions from genomic DNA. Turning to the authors' computational methods: The number of nucleated cells in each sample was estimated from the amplification of reference gene primers within the assay. To quantify the absolute abundance of each unique TCRbeta CDR3 rearrangement, sequence reads were collapsed and filtered. For each sample, productive Simpson clonality was calculated as the square root of Simpson's diversity index over productive rearrangements. The table was pulled from immuneACCESS by TCRdb, which kept in-frame rearrangements only. Such tables lose some clones; where checked, under half of the loss comes from unresolved V genes, and the rest has no known cause. That table supplies the V and J calls and clone size; D and trimming were determined from the DNA. The sample table shows about 140,000 clones, and over 65% are seen once. Of the sample, 15% to 20% is held by the ten largest clones.

Sequencing was done on a sample of peripheral blood. The chain is encoded by TRBV19 joined to TRBJ2-1, with 7 bases aligning to TRBD1. This clonotype originated in a man in his forties or fifties with acute or convalescent COVID-19. The CDR3 sequence is CASSIGSFYGTDNEQFF. The sequence in DNA is TGTGCCAGTAGTATAGGGAGCTTCTACGGGACAGATAATGAGCAGTTCTTC.